One and the same sample provided the 27 T cell receptor beta chains below, sequenced in a study of identical twins. From the 5' RACE reads, TCRdb called clonotypes with MiXCR, one entry per CDR3 protein. The top ten clones hold 3% to 4.5% of a sample with about 260,000 distinct CDR3 sequences, about 7% of them seen once. This same sample was also taken into another study, of yellow fever vaccine responses in identical twins.

The sequenced sample was memory (CD45RO+) T cells sorted from blood. Receptor source: a woman aged 18-35 years in good health.

J is TRBJ2-1 and V is TRBV7-3; no clear D gene. The germline V gene has CDR1 SGHTA and CDR2 FQGTGA. Trimming stripped 2 bases from V and 6 bases from J, with 5 bases between. The CDR3 extends over 12 amino acids. Here the CDR3 DNA reads TGTGCCAGCAGCTTAGCCGCCAATGAGCAGTTCTTC. It yields the protein CASSLAANEQFF. Based on the CDR3 plus reference TRBV7-3 and TRBJ2-1, the full variable domain is GAGVSQTPSNKVTEKGKYVELRCDPISGHTALYWYRQSLGQGPEFLIYFQGTGAADDSGLPNDRFFAVRPEGSVSTLKIQRTERGDSAVYLCASSLAANEQFFGPGTRLTVL.

This clonotype was seen only a few times. V is TRBV2 and J is TRBJ2-1, with 8 bases lining up with TRBD2. The CDR3 spans 14 residues. V was clipped by 7 bases and J by 6 bases; unmatched bases: 8. The germline CDR1 and CDR2 sequences are SNHLY and FYNNEI. Here the CDR3 reads CASMLAGGRNEQFF. The CDR3 DNA reads TGTGCCAGCATGCTTGCGGGAGGACGCAATGAGCAGTTCTTC.

V usage is TRBV24-1 and J usage is TRBJ2-1; 7 nucleotides agree with TRBD2. Trimming cost V 2 bases and J 6 bases; bases outside gene matches: 12. This CDR3 comprises 17 residues. Germline V CDR1 and CDR2: KGHDR, SFDVKD. The CDR3: CATSDWESGRAGNEQFF. The CDR3 nucleotides read TGTGCCACCAGTGATTGGGAGTCGGGGAGGGCCGGCAATGAGCAGTTCTTC.

On this clonotype: Given a much more abundant clone one base away, this may be a read error. V usage is TRBV5-1 and J usage is TRBJ2-7; TRBD1 agrees at 7 bases. The junction had 7 bases not matched to a gene; V was cut back by 2 bases and J by 2 bases. Germline V gives CDR1 SGHRS, CDR2 YFSETQ. CDR3 size: 15 residues. The CDR3 loop is CASSFVPGQTYEQYF. The CDR3 DNA sequence: TGCGCCAGCAGCTTCGTTCCGGGACAGACCTACGAGCAGTACTTC.

Here the CDR3 reads CASRRGGAGANTEAFF. The CDR3 DNA reads as TGTGCCAGCAGGAGGGGCGGGGCGGGGGCGAACACTGAAGCTTTCTTT. The chain has TRBV3-1 and TRBJ1-1; D is possibly TRBD1 (6 bases). CDR1 is LGHDT, CDR2 YNNKEL, per germline (reference sequence). Trimming removed 6 bases from V and 1 base from J, with 18 bases in between. CDR3 length: 16 residues.

A few counts support this clonotype. The V gene is TRBV7-7, the J gene TRBJ2-3; a weak D match, TRBD2 (6 bases). This CDR3 is 16 amino acids long. The V end lost 4 bases, the J end lost 0 bases, and 14 bases lay between the germline ends. Germline assignment: CDR1 SSHAT and CDR2 FNYEAQ (reference sequence). Here the CDR3 reads CASSYGRGGSTDTQYF. The CDR3 nucleotides are TGTGCCAGCAGCTACGGACGAGGAGGGAGCACAGATACGCAGTATTTT.

The CDR3 DNA follows: TGCAGTGCTAGGGGTGACGGATACAATGAGCAGTTCTTC. Amino acids: CSARGDGYNEQFF. This chain uses TRBV20-1 with TRBJ2-1; D not resolved. This CDR3 region has 13 residues. V was clipped by 3 bases and J by 4 bases, with 10 bases between them. CDR1 is DFQATT, CDR2 SNEGSKA, per germline (reference sequence).

In its sample, this clonotype was seen a few times. The rearrangement links TRBV20-1 to TRBJ2-1; the D is unclear. The germline V gene encodes CDR1 DFQATT and CDR2 SNEGSKA (reference sequence). The CDR3 loop spans 11 amino acids. The V end lost 1 base, the J end lost 7 bases, and 5 bases lay between the germline ends. The chain's CDR3 is CSARGSNEQFF. The CDR3 DNA sequence: TGCAGTGCTAGAGGGAGTAATGAGCAGTTCTTC.

The chain uses TRBV6-2 or TRBV6-3 and TRBJ2-5; D is ambiguous. V was clipped by 6 bases and J by 1 base, with 9 bases between them. This CDR3 spans 13 amino acids. From germline, CDR1 is MNHEY and CDR2 SVGEGT. CDR3 region: CASRSRTQETQYF. The CDR3 nucleotides read TGTGCCAGCAGGTCAAGGACCCAAGAGACCCAGTACTTC.

The sample holds many counts of this clonotype. V usage is TRBV14 and J usage is TRBJ2-3; 7 bases map to TRBD1. CDR1 and CDR2 (germline): SGHDN, FVKESK. V was pared by 1 base and J by 2 bases, with 9 bases of the junction left unmatched. The CDR3 totals 17 residues. The CDR3: CASSQATGQTITDTQYF. CDR3 nucleotides: TGTGCCAGCAGCCAAGCCACGGGACAGACCATCACAGATACGCAGTATTTT.

J is TRBJ2-3 and V is TRBV5-6, with 9 bases fitting TRBD1. The CDR3 spans 13 residues. V lost 4 bases, J lost 9 bases, and 6 bases stayed unmatched. Germline-derived CDR1 and CDR2 are SGHDT and YYEEEE. Here the CDR3 reads CASSTPGQGTQYF. Written as DNA, the CDR3 is TGTGCCAGCAGCACCCCTGGACAGGGGACGCAGTATTTT.

The chain couples TRBV20-1 to TRBJ2-5, with D possibly TRBD2 on 6 matching bases. The CDR3 runs to 17 residues. V lost 0 bases and J 3 bases, leaving 20 bases between the germline ends. Per germline, CDR1 DFQATT and CDR2 SNEGSKA (reference sequence). The CDR3 nucleotides read TGCAGTGCTAGAGATCTGGTCCAAGCGGGTCAGAAAGAGACCCAGTACTTC. Translating gives CSARDLVQAGQKETQYF.

The V and J genes are TRBV12-3 or TRBV12-4 and TRBJ2-3; TRBD2 agrees at 11 bases. The CDR3 runs 19 residues. Trimming at V came to 6 bases and at J to 5 bases, leaving 19 bases not matched to a gene. DNA for the CDR3: TGTGCCAGCAGGTACTCGGCCTGGGGTAGCGGGGGGGGCCAAGATACGCAGTATTTT. Residues: CASRYSAWGSGGGQDTQYF.

This clonotype was detected only a few times. CDR3 nucleotides: TGTGCCAGCGGCCGGGACAGGGCCATGTATAATTCACCCCTCCACTTT. The encoded protein is CASGRDRAMYNSPLHF. The chain has TRBV7-8 and TRBJ1-6; TRBD1 matches at 9 bases. The CDR3 length is 16 residues. The junction had 9 bases not matched to a gene; V was cut back by 8 bases and J by 4 bases. Germline V lookup: CDR1 SGHVS, CDR2 FQNEAQ.

This clonotype has more than one count but fewer than ten. The chain links TRBV2 to TRBJ2-7; D unresolved. The CDR3 contains 12 residues. Trimming cost V 4 bases and J 2 bases, with 6 bases left between them. The germline V gene has CDR1 SNHLY and CDR2 FYNNEI. CDR3: CASSVVAYEQYV. CDR3 DNA sequence: TGTGCCAGCAGTGTTGTAGCCTACGAGCAGTACGTC.

In its sample, this clonotype was seen many times. The V and J genes are TRBV4-2 and TRBJ2-3, with D hard to call. The CDR3 is made up of 14 amino acids. V lost 0 bases and J lost 0, with 4 bases in between. CDR1 and CDR2 from the germline V gene are LGHNA and YNFKEQ. CDR3: CASSQDKSTDTQYF. DNA for the CDR3: TGTGCCAGCAGCCAAGATAAAAGCACAGATACGCAGTATTTT.

The rearrangement joins TRBV10-3 to TRBJ1-5, with D tentatively TRBD1 (5 bases). CDR1 is ENHRY, CDR2 SYGVKD, per germline. There are 14 residues in the CDR3. Trimming stripped 4 bases from V and 1 base from J, with 8 bases between. The CDR3 DNA sequence: TGTGCCATCAGTGTCGGGGACAGCAATCAGCCCCAGCATTTT. It yields the protein CAISVGDSNQPQHF.

This clonotype was observed a few times. The rearrangement joins TRBV5-1 to TRBJ2-5, with 10 positions matching TRBD1. The CDR3 has 15 amino acids. Trimming removed 4 bases from V and 1 base from J; junction bases left unmatched: 4. CDR1 is SGHRS and CDR2 is YFSETQ in the germline V gene. CDR3 bases: TGCGCCAGCAGCCCTAGGACAGGGGGCCAAGAGACCCAGTACTTC. It specifies CASSPRTGGQETQYF.

The chain recombines TRBV28 with TRBJ2-3; D ambiguous. CDR3 length equals 13 residues. Trimming shortened V by 5 bases and J by 8 bases, and 14 bases separated the two germline ends. CDR1 and CDR2 from the germline V gene are MDHEN and SYDVKM. CDR3 sequence: CASSMTDLGTQYF. As DNA, the CDR3 is TGTGCCAGCAGTATGACCGACCTCGGTACGCAGTATTTT.

This clonotype has more than one count but fewer than ten. The rearrangement uses TRBV6-4 and TRBJ2-1, with 12 bases aligning to TRBD2. From germline, CDR1 is MRHNA and CDR2 SNTAGT. This CDR3 contains 14 residues. With V trimmed by 4 bases and J by 6 bases, 1 base remained unmatched. DNA for the CDR3: TGTGCCAGCAGTGGACTAGCGGGGGCCAATGAGCAGTTCTTC. Translated, it gives CASSGLAGANEQFF.

This clonotype was seen many times. The V call is TRBV6-5, the J call TRBJ2-1; perhaps TRBD2 as D (6 bases). Germline lookup yields CDR1 MNHEY and CDR2 SVGAGI. The CDR3 is 11 amino acids. V was cut by 5 bases and J by 10 bases, with 9 bases left in between. CDR3 sequence: CASSGRGEQFF. The CDR3 region has the DNA TGTGCCAGCAGTGGACGGGGGGAGCAGTTCTTC.

This clonotype was observed at least ten times. The CDR3 DNA reads TGTGCCAGCAGTTTAATCCAGGGATTCACAGATACGCAGTATTTT. It is translated as CASSLIQGFTDTQYF. The gene calls are TRBV12-3 or TRBV12-4 and TRBJ2-3; TRBD1 might be the D (5 bases). Trimming removed 2 bases from V and 2 bases from J, with 11 bases in between. There are 15 residues in the CDR3.

This chain links TRBV6-1 with TRBJ1-5; D is perhaps TRBD1 (5 bases). Germline V CDR1 and CDR2: MNHNS, SASEGT. This CDR3 has 12 amino acids. Trimming cost V 6 bases and J 4 bases, with 7 bases left between them. CDR3 protein: CASRDSNQPQHF. Here the CDR3 DNA reads TGTGCCAGCAGAGACAGTAATCAGCCCCAGCATTTT.

This clonotype was seen at least ten times. The chain links TRBV5-6 to TRBJ2-1; TRBD2 aligns across 9 bases. The CDR3 extends over 17 amino acids. The junction had 4 bases not matched to a gene; V was cut back by 0 bases and J by 0 bases. Looked up from germline, CDR1 is SGHDT and CDR2 is YYEEEE. CDR3 nucleotide sequence: TGTGCCAGCAGCTTGGGACTAGCGGTAAGCTCCTACAATGAGCAGTTCTTC. Translation gives CASSLGLAVSSYNEQFF.

This clonotype was counted only a few times. The chain combines TRBV5-6 with TRBJ2-6; the D is unclear. Per germline, CDR1 SGHDT and CDR2 YYEEEE. V was shortened by 6 bases and J by 0 bases, with 7 bases between the two germline ends. The CDR3 length is 14 residues. CDR3 protein: CASKPVSGANVLTF. The CDR3 DNA sequence: TGTGCCAGCAAACCTGTCTCTGGGGCCAACGTCCTGACTTTC.

This clonotype was counted a few times. The chain carries TRBV6-2 or TRBV6-3 and TRBJ2-1; D is perhaps TRBD1 or TRBD2 (5 bases each). The CDR3 consists of 15 residues. The V and J ends lost 4 bases and 4 bases respectively, with 14 bases between them. Germline CDR1 MNHEY, CDR2 SVGEGT. The chain's CDR3 is CASSFLAGAYNEQFF. CDR3 coding DNA: TGTGCCAGCAGTTTCCTAGCCGGGGCTTACAATGAGCAGTTCTTC.

The chain carries TRBV4-1 and TRBJ2-2; D gene uncertain. Germline CDR1 and CDR2: MGHRA and YSYEKL. V was pared by 0 bases and J by 12 bases, with 14 bases between. This CDR3 comprises 14 residues. This CDR3 reads CASSQDRSTGKLFF. The CDR3 DNA follows: TGCGCCAGCAGCCAAGATAGAAGTACGGGCAAGCTGTTTTTT.